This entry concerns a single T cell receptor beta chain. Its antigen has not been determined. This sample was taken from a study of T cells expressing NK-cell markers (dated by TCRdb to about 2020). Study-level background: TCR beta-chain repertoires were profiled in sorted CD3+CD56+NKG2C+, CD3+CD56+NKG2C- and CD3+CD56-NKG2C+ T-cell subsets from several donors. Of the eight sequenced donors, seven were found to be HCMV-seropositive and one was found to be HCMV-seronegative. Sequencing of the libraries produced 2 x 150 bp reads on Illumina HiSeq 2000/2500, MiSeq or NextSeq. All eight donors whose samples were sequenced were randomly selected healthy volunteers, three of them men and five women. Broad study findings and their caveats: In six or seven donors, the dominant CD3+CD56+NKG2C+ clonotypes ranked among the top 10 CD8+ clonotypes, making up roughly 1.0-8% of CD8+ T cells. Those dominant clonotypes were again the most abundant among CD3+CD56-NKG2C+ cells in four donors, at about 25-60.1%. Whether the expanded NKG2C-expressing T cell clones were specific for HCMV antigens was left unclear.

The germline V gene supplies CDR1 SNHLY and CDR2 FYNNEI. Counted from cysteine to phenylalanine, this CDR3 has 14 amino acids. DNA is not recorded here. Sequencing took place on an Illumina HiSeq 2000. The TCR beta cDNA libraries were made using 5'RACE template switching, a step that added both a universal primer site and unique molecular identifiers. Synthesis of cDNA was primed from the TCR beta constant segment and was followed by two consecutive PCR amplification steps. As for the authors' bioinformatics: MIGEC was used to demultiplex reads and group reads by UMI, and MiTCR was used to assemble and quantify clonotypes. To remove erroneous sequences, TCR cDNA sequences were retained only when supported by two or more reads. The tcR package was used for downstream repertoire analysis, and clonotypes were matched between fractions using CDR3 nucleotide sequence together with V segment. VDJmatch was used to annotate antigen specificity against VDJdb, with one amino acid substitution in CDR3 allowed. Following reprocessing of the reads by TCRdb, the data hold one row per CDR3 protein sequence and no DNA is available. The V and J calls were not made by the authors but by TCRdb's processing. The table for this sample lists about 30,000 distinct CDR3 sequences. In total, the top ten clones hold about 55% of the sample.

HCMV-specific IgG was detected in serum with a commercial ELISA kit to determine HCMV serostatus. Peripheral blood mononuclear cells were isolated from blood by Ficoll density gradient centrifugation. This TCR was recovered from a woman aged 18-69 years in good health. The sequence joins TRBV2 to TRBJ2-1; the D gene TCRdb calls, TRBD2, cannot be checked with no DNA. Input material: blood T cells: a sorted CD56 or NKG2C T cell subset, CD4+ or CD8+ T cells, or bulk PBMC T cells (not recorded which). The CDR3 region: CASKETSGLDEQFF. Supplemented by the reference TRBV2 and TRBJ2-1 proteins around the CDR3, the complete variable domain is EPEVTQTPSHQVTQMGQEVILRCVPISNHLYFYWYRQILGQKVEFLVSFYNNEISEKSEIFDDQFSVERPDGSNFTLKIRSTKLEDSAMYFCASKETSGLDEQFFGPGTRLTVL.